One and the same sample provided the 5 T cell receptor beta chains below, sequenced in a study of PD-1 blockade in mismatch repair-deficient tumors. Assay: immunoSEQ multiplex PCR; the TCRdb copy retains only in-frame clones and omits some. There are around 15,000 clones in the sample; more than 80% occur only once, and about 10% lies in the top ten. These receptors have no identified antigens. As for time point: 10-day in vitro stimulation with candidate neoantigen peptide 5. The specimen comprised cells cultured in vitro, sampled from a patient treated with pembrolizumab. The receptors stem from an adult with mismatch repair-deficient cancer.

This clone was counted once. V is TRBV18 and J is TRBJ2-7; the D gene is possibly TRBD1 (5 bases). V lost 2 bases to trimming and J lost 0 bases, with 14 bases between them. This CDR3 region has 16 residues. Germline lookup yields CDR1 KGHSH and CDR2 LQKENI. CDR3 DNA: TGTGCCAGCTCACCAACTAATACAGGTAACTCCTACGAGCAGTACTTC. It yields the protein CASSPTNTGNSYEQYF.

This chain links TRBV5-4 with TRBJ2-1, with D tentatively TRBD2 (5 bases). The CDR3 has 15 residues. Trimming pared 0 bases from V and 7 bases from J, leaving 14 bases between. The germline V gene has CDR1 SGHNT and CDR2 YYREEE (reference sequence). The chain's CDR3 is CASSLGGSRVNEQFF. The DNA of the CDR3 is TGTGCCAGCAGCTTGGGAGGGAGTCGGGTAAATGAGCAGTTCTTC.

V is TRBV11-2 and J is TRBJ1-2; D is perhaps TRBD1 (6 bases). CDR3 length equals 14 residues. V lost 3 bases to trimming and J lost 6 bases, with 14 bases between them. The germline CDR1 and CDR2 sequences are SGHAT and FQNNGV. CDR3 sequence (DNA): TGTGCCAGCAGCTTTTCAGGGGTTTGGGATGGCTACACCTTC. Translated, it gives CASSFSGVWDGYTF.

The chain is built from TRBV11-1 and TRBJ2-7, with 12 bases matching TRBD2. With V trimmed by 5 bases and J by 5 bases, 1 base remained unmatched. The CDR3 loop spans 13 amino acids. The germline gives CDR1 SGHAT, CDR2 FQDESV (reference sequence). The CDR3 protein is CASSRTSGDEQYF. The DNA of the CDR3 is TGTGCCAGCAGCCGGACTAGCGGGGACGAGCAGTACTTC.

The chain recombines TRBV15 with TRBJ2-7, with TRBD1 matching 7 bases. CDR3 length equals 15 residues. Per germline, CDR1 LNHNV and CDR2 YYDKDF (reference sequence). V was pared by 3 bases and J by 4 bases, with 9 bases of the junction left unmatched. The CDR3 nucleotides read TGTGCCACCAGCAGCCCGGGACAGAGGAAGTACGAGCAGTACTTC. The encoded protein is CATSSPGQRKYEQYF.